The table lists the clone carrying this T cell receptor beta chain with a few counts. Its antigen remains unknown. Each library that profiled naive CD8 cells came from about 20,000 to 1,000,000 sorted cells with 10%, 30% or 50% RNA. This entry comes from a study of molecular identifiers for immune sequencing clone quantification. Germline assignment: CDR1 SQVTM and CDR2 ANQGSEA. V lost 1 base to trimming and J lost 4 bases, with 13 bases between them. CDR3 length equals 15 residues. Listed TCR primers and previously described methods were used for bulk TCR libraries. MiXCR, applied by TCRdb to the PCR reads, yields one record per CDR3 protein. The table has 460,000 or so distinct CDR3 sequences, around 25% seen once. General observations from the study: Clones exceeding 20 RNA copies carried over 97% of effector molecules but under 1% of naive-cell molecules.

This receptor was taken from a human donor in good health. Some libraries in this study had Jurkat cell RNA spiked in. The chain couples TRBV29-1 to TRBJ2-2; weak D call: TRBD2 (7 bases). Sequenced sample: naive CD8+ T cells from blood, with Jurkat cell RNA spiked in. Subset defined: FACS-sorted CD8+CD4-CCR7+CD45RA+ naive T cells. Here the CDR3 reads CSVEGGGQGTGELFF. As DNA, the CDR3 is TGCAGCGTTGAAGGGGGGGGGCAGGGCACCGGGGAGCTGTTTTTT.